This T cell receptor beta chain was sequenced during a study of blood T cell repertoires in COVID-19. Study context: Both acute and convalescent COVID-19 samples were obtained from the United States, Italy and Spain.

Participant ages covered roughly 18 to 89 years across 25 or so US areas. The study counted Cohort 3 donors as recovered given two negative PCRs, clearance, or symptom resolution. Assay used: immunoSEQ multiplex PCR; TCRdb lists only in-frame clones, some missing. The sample has about 270,000 clones; roughly nine tenths are singletons. Germline CDR1 reads SGHRS; CDR2 reads YFSETQ. This CDR3 contains 18 residues. Trimming removed 5 bases from V and 5 bases from J; junction bases left unmatched: 20. The receptor was derived from a woman between 18 and 29 years old who had recovered from COVID-19. V and J are TRBV5-1 and TRBJ1-1; 8 bases align to TRBD1. The specimen was PBMCs or T cells enriched from blood (not recorded which). CDR3 in DNA: TGCGCCAGCAGATTTGGGTGGGGACAGGATCAACGGGCGACTGAAGCTTTCTTT. It encodes CASRFGWGQDQRATEAFF.